This T cell receptor (beta chain) was obtained from a study of cytomegalovirus exposure and HLA in healthy donors. Whole-study results and caveats: TCR beta sequences reportedly predicted most subjects' HLA-A and HLA-B alleles accurately.

About this clone: What it binds is not known.

Amplification used 60 Vbeta primers and 13 Jbeta primers. Sequencing was performed with immunoSEQ multiplex PCR; in TCRdb, only in-frame clones are kept and a portion is missing. This repertoire shows 98,000 or so clones, about 74% found once; its top ten account for roughly 7.1%. The CDR3 totals 15 residues. Trimming left V 2 bases short and J 7 bases short, with 16 bases between. Germline V gene data show CDR1 as SGHDT and CDR2 as YYEEEE. The rearrangement joins TRBV5-6 to TRBJ2-1, with D perhaps matching TRBD2 (6 bases). This clonotype was sampled from a female donor in good health and CMV-seronegative. Sequencing was carried out using PBMCs. DNA of the CDR3: TGTGCCAGCAGCTTACCCCGGGACTCCCATAATGAGCAGTTCTTC. This sequence encodes CASSLPRDSHNEQFF. Full variable domain (rest looked up from reference TRBV5-6 and TRBJ2-1): DAGVTQSPTHLIKTRGQQVTLRCSPKSGHDTVSWYQQALGQGPQFIFQYYEEEERQRGNFPDRFSGHQFPNYSSELNVNALLLGDSALYLCASSLPRDSHNEQFFGPGTRLTVL.